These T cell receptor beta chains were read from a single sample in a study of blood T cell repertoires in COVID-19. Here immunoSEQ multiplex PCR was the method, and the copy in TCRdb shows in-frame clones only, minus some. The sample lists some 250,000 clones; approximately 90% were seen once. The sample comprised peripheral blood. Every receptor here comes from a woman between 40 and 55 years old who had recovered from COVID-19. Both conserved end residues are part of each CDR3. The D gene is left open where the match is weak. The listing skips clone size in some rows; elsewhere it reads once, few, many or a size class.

CDR3: CASSSPAVANTEAFF; DNA: TGTGCCAGCAGCTCACCCGCGGTGGCGAACACTGAAGCTTTCTTT; V: TRBV11-3; D: -; size: -; J: TRBJ1-1
CDR3: CASGYGAGANEKLFF; DNA: TGTGCCAGCGGCTATGGGGCAGGGGCTAATGAAAAACTGTTTTTT; V: TRBV5-5; D: -; size: -; J: TRBJ1-4
CDR3: CSVVGGSLGGEQFF; DNA: TGCAGCGTTGTCGGGGGGTCCCTCGGGGGTGAGCAGTTCTTC; V: TRBV29-1; D: TRBD2; size: -; J: TRBJ2-1
CDR3: CAGQGQGAGELFF; DNA: TGTGCCGGTCAGGGACAGGGGGCCGGGGAGCTGTTTTTT; V: TRBV30; D: TRBD1; size: -; J: TRBJ2-2
CDR3: CASSPRAGGNQPQHF; DNA: TGTGCCAGTAGTCCTAGGGCAGGGGGCAATCAGCCCCAGCATTTT; V: TRBV19; D: -; size: few; J: TRBJ1-5
CDR3: CAISDGTVGQPQHF; DNA: TGTGCCATCAGTGATGGGACAGTGGGCCAGCCCCAGCATTTT; V: TRBV10-3; D: TRBD1; size: -; J: TRBJ1-5
CDR3: CAISESRAEQYF; DNA: TGTGCCATCAGTGAGTCGAGGGCCGAGCAGTACTTC; V: TRBV10-3; D: -; size: -; J: TRBJ2-7
CDR3: CASSLRTSGNEQFF; DNA: TGTGCCAGCAGCCTAAGGACTAGCGGGAATGAGCAGTTCTTC; V: TRBV9; D: TRBD2; size: few; J: TRBJ2-1
CDR3: CAISESRAKTF; DNA: TGTGCCATCAGTGAGTCGAGGGCTAAGACCTTC; V: TRBV10-3; D: -; size: -; J: TRBJ1-2
CDR3: CASSEGGEWDTQYF; DNA: TGTGCCAGCAGTGAAGGTGGGGAGTGGGATACGCAGTATTTT; V: TRBV2; D: -; size: -; J: TRBJ2-3
CDR3: CASSQGLAGANEQFF; DNA: TGTGCCAGCAGCCAGGGACTAGCGGGAGCCAATGAGCAGTTCTTC; V: TRBV14; D: TRBD2; size: -; J: TRBJ2-1
CDR3: CASSFSGGGTEAFF; DNA: TGCGCCAGCAGCTTTTCCGGGGGAGGCACTGAAGCTTTCTTT; V: TRBV5-1; D: -; size: once; J: TRBJ1-1
CDR3: CASRPTGGTDTQYF; DNA: TGTGCCAGTAGGCCGACAGGGGGCACAGATACGCAGTATTTT; V: TRBV19; D: TRBD1; size: -; J: TRBJ2-3
CDR3: CASRPNGGTNTGELFF; DNA: TGTGCCAGCAGACCCAACGGCGGGACTAACACCGGGGAGCTGTTTTTT; V: TRBV7-2; D: -; size: -; J: TRBJ2-2
CDR3: CASSLAGQGAASRAFF; DNA: TGTGCCAGCAGCTTAGCCGGACAGGGGGCCGCGAGTCGAGCTTTCTTT; V: TRBV7-9; D: TRBD1; size: -; J: TRBJ1-1
CDR3: CASSLGAEPQHF; DNA: TGTGCCAGCAGCTTAGGGGCAGAGCCCCAGCATTTT; V: TRBV7-8; D: -; size: -; J: TRBJ1-5
CDR3: CATAVSALSEETQYF; DNA: TGTGCCACCGCGGTGTCCGCCTTATCCGAGGAGACCCAGTACTTC; V: TRBV24-1; D: -; size: -; J: TRBJ2-5
CDR3: CAWSAPGGGNSPLHF; DNA: TGTGCCTGGAGTGCCCCCGGGGGAGGTAATTCACCCCTCCACTTT; V: TRBV30; D: -; size: -; J: TRBJ1-6
CDR3: CASSPLGPAYEQYF; DNA: TGTGCCAGCAGCCCCCTTGGGCCGGCCTACGAGCAGTACTTC; V: TRBV27; D: -; size: once; J: TRBJ2-7
CDR3: CASFRGYTEAFF; DNA: TGTGCCAGCTTCCGAGGGTACACTGAAGCTTTCTTT; V: TRBV6-5; D: -; size: -; J: TRBJ1-1
CDR3: CASTQAFAGGLTITGELFF; DNA: TGTGCCAGCACCCAAGCCTTCGCGGGGGGATTAACGATCACCGGGGAGCTGTTTTTT; V: TRBV7-2; D: TRBD2; size: -; J: TRBJ2-2
CDR3: CSASPGTSGQETQYF; DNA: TGCAGTGCTAGTCCCGGGACTAGCGGCCAAGAGACCCAGTACTTC; V: TRBV20-1; D: TRBD2; size: once; J: TRBJ2-5
CDR3: CASSRSDYGYTF; DNA: TGCGCCAGCAGCCGATCGGACTATGGCTACACCTTC; V: TRBV5-1; D: -; size: few; J: TRBJ1-2